This is a list of T cell receptor beta chains from one sample in a study of T cells in Graves' hyperthyroidism and ophthalmopathy. MiXCR, applied by TCRdb to the multiplex PCR reads, yields one record per CDR3 protein. The sample has over 250,000 distinct CDR3 sequences, around 13% seen once. Sequenced input: blood. Receptors were obtained from a woman aged 40 to 50 with Graves' ophthalmopathy. Both conserved end residues are part of each CDR3. The order of the fields is clone size, J gene, V gene, D gene, CDR3 DNA, CDR3 protein. A D gene is named only where the DNA matches it firmly. Size values are once, few and many counts, or a class for expanded clones, and some rows have none.

abundance: few
j_gene: TRBJ2-5
v_gene: TRBV5-6
d_gene: .
CDR3nt: TGTGCCAGCAGCTTGAAAGGGGGGCGTGAGACCCAGTACTTC
CDR3aa: CASSLKGGRETQYF

abundance: few
j_gene: TRBJ2-3
v_gene: TRBV24-1
d_gene: TRBD1
CDR3nt: TGTGCCACCAGTGATTTGGGGGACAGGGGGCTTGCGGATACGCAGTATTTT
CDR3aa: CATSDLGDRGLADTQYF

abundance: .
j_gene: TRBJ2-3
v_gene: TRBV7-9
d_gene: .
CDR3nt: TGTGCCAGCAGCTTAGACCTGGTCCGCCGAGGGGAAGATACGCAGTATTTT
CDR3aa: CASSLDLVRRGEDTQYF

abundance: few
j_gene: TRBJ1-2
v_gene: TRBV14
d_gene: .
CDR3nt: TGTGCCAGCAGCCAAGATCGTGCCGCATTCTATGGCTACACCTTC
CDR3aa: CASSQDRAAFYGYTF

abundance: few
j_gene: TRBJ2-3
v_gene: TRBV7-8
d_gene: .
CDR3nt: TGTGCCAGCAGCTTTACAAGACAAAGCCTCACAGATACGCAGTATTTT
CDR3aa: CASSFTRQSLTDTQYF

abundance: many
j_gene: TRBJ1-1
v_gene: TRBV10-3
d_gene: TRBD1
CDR3nt: TGTGCCATCAGTGAGGGACAGGGGGTGAGTACTGAAGCTTTCTTT
CDR3aa: CAISEGQGVSTEAFF

abundance: .
j_gene: TRBJ2-2
v_gene: TRBV10-1
d_gene: .
CDR3nt: TGCGCCAGCAGTGTAGGGAGCCACGGGGAGCTGTTTTTT
CDR3aa: CASSVGSHGELFF

abundance: few
j_gene: TRBJ2-3
v_gene: TRBV7-8
d_gene: .
CDR3nt: TGTGCCAGCAGCCGTGTCCCTAGCACAGATACGCAGTATTTT
CDR3aa: CASSRVPSTDTQYF

abundance: few
j_gene: TRBJ2-7
v_gene: TRBV20-1
d_gene: .
CDR3nt: TGCAGTGCTGGGGGGGAGAGTCAGGGCAGGGGTGAGCAGTACTTC
CDR3aa: CSAGGESQGRGEQYF

abundance: many
j_gene: TRBJ1-1
v_gene: TRBV7-9
d_gene: .
CDR3nt: TGTGCCAGCAGCCCAGGGCGTTTGGGAGCTTTCTTT
CDR3aa: CASSPGRLGAFF

abundance: .
j_gene: TRBJ2-1
v_gene: TRBV9
d_gene: TRBD1
CDR3nt: TGTGCCAGCAGCGTGGGGACAGCTTCCTACAATGAGCAGTTCTTC
CDR3aa: CASSVGTASYNEQFF

abundance: .
j_gene: TRBJ1-1
v_gene: TRBV5-6
d_gene: .
CDR3nt: TGTGCCAGCAGCTTAGCAGGGTCCGATGAAGCTTTCTTT
CDR3aa: CASSLAGSDEAFF

abundance: many
j_gene: TRBJ2-1
v_gene: TRBV27
d_gene: TRBD1
CDR3nt: TGTGCCAGCAGTTCCATTCCCGGGACAGGGAGGAACAATGAGCAGTTCTTC
CDR3aa: CASSSIPGTGRNNEQFF

abundance: few
j_gene: TRBJ2-1
v_gene: TRBV19
d_gene: TRBD2
CDR3nt: TGTGCCAGTAGTATAGTGGCGGGAGGGCCTTTGAATGAGCAGTTCTTC
CDR3aa: CASSIVAGGPLNEQFF

abundance: many
j_gene: TRBJ1-1
v_gene: TRBV19
d_gene: .
CDR3nt: TGTGCCAGTAGTTCAATGGGGGGGACTGAAGCTTTCTTT
CDR3aa: CASSSMGGTEAFF

abundance: many
j_gene: TRBJ2-2
v_gene: TRBV6-1
d_gene: TRBD1
CDR3nt: TGTGCCAGCAGTGAAAGTCAGGGGGACACCGGGGAGCTGTTTTTT
CDR3aa: CASSESQGDTGELFF

abundance: .
j_gene: TRBJ1-2
v_gene: TRBV19
d_gene: .
CDR3nt: TGTGCCAGTAGTAAGGCCCAGGCCGTTCCCCAAAACTATGGCTACACCTTC
CDR3aa: CASSKAQAVPQNYGYTF

abundance: many
j_gene: TRBJ2-7
v_gene: TRBV2
d_gene: TRBD2
CDR3nt: TGTGCCAGCAGGGAAAGCAGCGGGGCGGGCTACGAGCAGTACTTC
CDR3aa: CASRESSGAGYEQYF

abundance: many
j_gene: TRBJ1-1
v_gene: TRBV6-1
d_gene: TRBD1
CDR3nt: TGTGCCAGCAGCGGGGGGCGGACAGGGGAGACTGAAGCTTTCTTT
CDR3aa: CASSGGRTGETEAFF

abundance: many
j_gene: TRBJ1-1
v_gene: TRBV28
d_gene: .
CDR3nt: TGTGCCAGCAGTTCACCAGCCTGGAACACTGAAGCTTTCTTT
CDR3aa: CASSSPAWNTEAFF

abundance: many
j_gene: TRBJ2-2
v_gene: TRBV11-3
d_gene: .
CDR3nt: TGTGCCAGCAGCGATCGACTAGGTGGCACCGGGGAGCTGTTTTTT
CDR3aa: CASSDRLGGTGELFF

abundance: many
j_gene: TRBJ2-7
v_gene: TRBV28
d_gene: TRBD1
CDR3nt: TGTGCCAGCAGCGAGCAGGGGACAGGACCGACCCACTACGAGCAGTACTTC
CDR3aa: CASSEQGTGPTHYEQYF

abundance: many
j_gene: TRBJ2-3
v_gene: TRBV10-3
d_gene: TRBD2
CDR3nt: TGTGCCATCAGTGCTAGCGGGGCGAGCACAGATACGCAGTATTTT
CDR3aa: CAISASGASTDTQYF

abundance: many
j_gene: TRBJ1-4
v_gene: TRBV7-2
d_gene: .
CDR3nt: TGTGCCAGCAGCCCACAGAGGCTGGAAAAACTGTTTTTT
CDR3aa: CASSPQRLEKLFF

abundance: .
j_gene: TRBJ1-2
v_gene: TRBV6-1
d_gene: .
CDR3nt: TGTGCCAGCAGGGACAGCTCTCAACCTTCAACCTATGGCTACACCTTC
CDR3aa: CASRDSSQPSTYGYTF